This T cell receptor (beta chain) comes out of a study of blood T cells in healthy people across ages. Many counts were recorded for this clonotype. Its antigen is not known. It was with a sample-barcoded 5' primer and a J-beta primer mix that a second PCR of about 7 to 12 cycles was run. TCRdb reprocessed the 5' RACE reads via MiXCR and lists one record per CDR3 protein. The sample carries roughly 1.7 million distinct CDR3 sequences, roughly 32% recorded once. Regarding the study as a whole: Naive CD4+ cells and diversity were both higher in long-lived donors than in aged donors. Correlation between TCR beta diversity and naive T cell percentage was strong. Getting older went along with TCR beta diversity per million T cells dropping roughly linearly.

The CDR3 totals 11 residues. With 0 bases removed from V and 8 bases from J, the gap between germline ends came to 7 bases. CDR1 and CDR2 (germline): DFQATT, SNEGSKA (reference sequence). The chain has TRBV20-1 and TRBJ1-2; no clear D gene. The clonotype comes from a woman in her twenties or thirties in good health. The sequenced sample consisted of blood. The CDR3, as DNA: TGCAGTGCTAGAGATCTCGGAGGCTACACCTTC. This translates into CSARDLGGYTF.